Ten or more counts support the clone carrying this T cell receptor (beta chain). Each individual donor underwent a draw of ten milliliters of peripheral blood. This sample was included in a study of blood T cells in healthy people across ages. Through a sample-barcoded 5' primer and a J-beta primer mix, a second PCR was run for 7 to 11 cycles. In TCRdb, the 5' RACE reads were re-called with MiXCR into one record per CDR3 protein. The table has hundreds of thousands of distinct CDR3 sequences, about 32% seen once; the top ten hold about 16%. The V end was cut by 1 base, the J end by 0 bases, with 17 bases between. Germline-derived CDR1 and CDR2 are LGHNA and YNFKEQ. The CDR3 extends over 18 amino acids.

Sequences were obtained from blood. The receptor comes from a woman of 80 years or more in good health. The genes are TRBV4-2 and TRBJ2-3, with D unresolved. The CDR3 region has the DNA TGTGCCAGCAGCCAAGTTAGGGCCCCAGCGCGTAGCACAGATACGCAGTATTTT. Protein: CASSQVRAPARSTDTQYF.